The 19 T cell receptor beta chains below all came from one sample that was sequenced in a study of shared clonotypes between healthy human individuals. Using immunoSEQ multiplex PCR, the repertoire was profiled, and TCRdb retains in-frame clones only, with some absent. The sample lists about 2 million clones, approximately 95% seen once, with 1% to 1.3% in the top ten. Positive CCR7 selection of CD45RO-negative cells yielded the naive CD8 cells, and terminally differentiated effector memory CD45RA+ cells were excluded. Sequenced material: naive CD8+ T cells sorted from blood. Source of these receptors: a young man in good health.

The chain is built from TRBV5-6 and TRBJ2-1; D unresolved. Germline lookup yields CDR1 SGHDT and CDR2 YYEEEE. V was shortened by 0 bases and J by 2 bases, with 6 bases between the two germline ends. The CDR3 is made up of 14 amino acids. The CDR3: CASSLGDAYNEQFF. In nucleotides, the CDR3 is TGTGCCAGCAGCTTGGGAGACGCCTACAATGAGCAGTTCTTC.

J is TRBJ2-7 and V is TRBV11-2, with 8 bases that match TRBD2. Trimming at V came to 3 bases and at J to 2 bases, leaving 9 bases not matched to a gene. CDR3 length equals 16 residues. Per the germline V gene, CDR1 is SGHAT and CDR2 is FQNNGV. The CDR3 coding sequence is TGTGCCAGCAGCTTTAGTACGGGGACTAGGGCCTACGAGCAGTACTTC. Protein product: CASSFSTGTRAYEQYF.

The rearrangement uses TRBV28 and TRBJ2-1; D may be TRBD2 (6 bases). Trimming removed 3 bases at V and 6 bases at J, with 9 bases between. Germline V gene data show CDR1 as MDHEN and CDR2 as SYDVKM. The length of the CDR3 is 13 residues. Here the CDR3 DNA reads TGTGCCAGCAGTTTCGGAGGGCTCAATGAGCAGTTCTTC. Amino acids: CASSFGGLNEQFF.

The CDR3 loop is CASSEGTSASDTQYF. The DNA for the CDR3 is TGTGCCAGCAGTGAAGGGACTAGCGCTTCAGATACGCAGTATTTT. The chain uses TRBV2 and TRBJ2-3, with 9 positions matching TRBD2. V shed 1 base, J shed 4 bases, and the junction held 3 bases outside the gene matches. The CDR3 is 15 amino acids. CDR1 is SNHLY and CDR2 is FYNNEI in the germline V gene.

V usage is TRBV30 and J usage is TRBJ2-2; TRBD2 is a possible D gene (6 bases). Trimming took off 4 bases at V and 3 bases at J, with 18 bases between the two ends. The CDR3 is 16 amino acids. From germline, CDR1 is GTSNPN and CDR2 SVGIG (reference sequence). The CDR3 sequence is CAWTKKAGPYTGELFF. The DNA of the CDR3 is TGTGCCTGGACCAAGAAAGCGGGCCCCTACACCGGGGAGCTGTTTTTT.

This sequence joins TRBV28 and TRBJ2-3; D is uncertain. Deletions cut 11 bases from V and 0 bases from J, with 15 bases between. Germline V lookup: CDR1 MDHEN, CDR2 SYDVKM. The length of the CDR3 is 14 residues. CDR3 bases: TGTGCCGTGCCTGACACCACTAGCACAGATACGCAGTATTTT. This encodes CAVPDTTSTDTQYF.

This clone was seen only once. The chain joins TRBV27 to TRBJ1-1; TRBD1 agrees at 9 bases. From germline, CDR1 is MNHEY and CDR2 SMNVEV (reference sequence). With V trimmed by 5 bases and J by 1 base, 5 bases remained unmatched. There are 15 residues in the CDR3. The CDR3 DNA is TGTGCCAGCAGTGGACAGGGGTTGGGGAACACTGAAGCTTTCTTT. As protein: CASSGQGLGNTEAFF.

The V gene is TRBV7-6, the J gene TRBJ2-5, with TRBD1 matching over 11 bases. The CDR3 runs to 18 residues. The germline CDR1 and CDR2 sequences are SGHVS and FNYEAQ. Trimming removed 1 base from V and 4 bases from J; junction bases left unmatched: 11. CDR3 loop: CASSLDAYGQGARETQYF. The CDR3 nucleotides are TGTGCCAGCAGCTTAGATGCTTATGGACAGGGGGCGAGAGAGACCCAGTACTTC. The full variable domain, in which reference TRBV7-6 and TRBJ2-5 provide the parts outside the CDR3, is GAGVSQSPRYKVTKRGQDVALRCDPISGHVSLYWYRQALGQGPEFLTYFNYEAQQDKSGLPNDRFSAERPEGSISTLTIQRTEQRDSAMYRCASSLDAYGQGARETQYFGPGTRLLVL.

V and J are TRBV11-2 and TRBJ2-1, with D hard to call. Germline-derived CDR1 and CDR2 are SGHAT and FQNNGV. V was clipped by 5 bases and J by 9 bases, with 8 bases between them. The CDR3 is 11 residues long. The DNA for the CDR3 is TGTGCCAGCAGCACGTCGGGTGAGCAGTTCTTC. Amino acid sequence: CASSTSGEQFF.

CDR3 bases: TGTGCCAGCAGCTTCCGGGGGGCTGAAGCTTTCTTT. Its protein product is CASSFRGAEAFF. This chain joins TRBV13 and TRBJ1-1; a possible D gene is TRBD1 (5 bases). There are 12 residues in the CDR3. Per the germline V gene, CDR1 is PRHDT and CDR2 is FYEKMQ (reference sequence). Trimming took 3 bases from V and 6 from J, leaving 8 bases between them. The variable domain in full, with the rest retrieved from reference TRBV13 and TRBJ1-1, is AAGVIQSPRHLIKEKRETATLKCYPIPRHDTVYWYQQGPGQDPQFLISFYEKMQSDKGSIPDRFSAQQFSDYHSELNMSSLELGDSALYFCASSFRGAEAFFGQGTRLTVV.

CDR3: CASSQGGSLRETQYF. The CDR3 region has the DNA TGCGCCAGCAGCCAGGGCGGGAGCTTAAGGGAGACCCAGTACTTC. The chain carries TRBV4-1 and TRBJ2-5, with 7 bases identical to TRBD2. Germline V lookup: CDR1 MGHRA, CDR2 YSYEKL. The CDR3 covers 15 residues. With V trimmed by 3 bases and J by 5 bases, 9 bases remained unmatched.

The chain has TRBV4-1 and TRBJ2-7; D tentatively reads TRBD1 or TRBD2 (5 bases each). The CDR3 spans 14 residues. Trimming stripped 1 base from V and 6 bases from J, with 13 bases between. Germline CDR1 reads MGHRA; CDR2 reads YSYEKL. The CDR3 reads CASSQAGTEAEQYF. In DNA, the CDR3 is TGCGCCAGCAGCCAAGCCGGGACCGAGGCCGAGCAGTACTTC.

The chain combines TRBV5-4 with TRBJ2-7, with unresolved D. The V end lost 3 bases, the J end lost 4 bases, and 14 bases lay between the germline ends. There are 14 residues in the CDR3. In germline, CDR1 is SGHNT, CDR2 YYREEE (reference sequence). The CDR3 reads CASSSRTDGYEQYF. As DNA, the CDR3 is TGTGCCAGCAGCTCCCGAACGGACGGTTACGAGCAGTACTTC.

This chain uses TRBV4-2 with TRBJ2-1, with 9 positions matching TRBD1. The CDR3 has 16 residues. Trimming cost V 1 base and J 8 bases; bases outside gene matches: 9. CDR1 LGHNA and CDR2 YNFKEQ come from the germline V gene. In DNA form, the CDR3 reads TGTGCCAGCAGCCAAGTTGACAGGGGGTACGTCGATGAGCAGTTCTTC. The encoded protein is CASSQVDRGYVDEQFF.

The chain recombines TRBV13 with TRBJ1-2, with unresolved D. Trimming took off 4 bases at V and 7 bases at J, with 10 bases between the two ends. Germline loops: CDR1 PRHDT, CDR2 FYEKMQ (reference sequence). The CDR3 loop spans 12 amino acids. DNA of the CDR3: TGTGCCAGCAGCTCAGACACGGGTGGCTACACCTTC. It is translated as CASSSDTGGYTF. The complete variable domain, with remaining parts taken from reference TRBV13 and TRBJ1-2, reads AAGVIQSPRHLIKEKRETATLKCYPIPRHDTVYWYQQGPGQDPQFLISFYEKMQSDKGSIPDRFSAQQFSDYHSELNMSSLELGDSALYFCASSSDTGGYTFGSGTRLTVV.

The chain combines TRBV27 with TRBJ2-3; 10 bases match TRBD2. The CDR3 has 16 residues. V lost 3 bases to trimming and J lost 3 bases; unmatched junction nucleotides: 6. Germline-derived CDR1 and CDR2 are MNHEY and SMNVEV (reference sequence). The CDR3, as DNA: TGTGCCAGCAGTTTTGGGCTAGCGGGGGATACAGATACGCAGTATTTT. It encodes CASSFGLAGDTDTQYF.

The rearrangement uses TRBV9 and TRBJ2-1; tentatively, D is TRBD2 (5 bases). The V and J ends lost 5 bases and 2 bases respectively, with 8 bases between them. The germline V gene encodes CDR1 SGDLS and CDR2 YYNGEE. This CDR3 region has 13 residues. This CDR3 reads CASSDGAYNEQFF. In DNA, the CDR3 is TGTGCCAGCAGTGACGGGGCCTACAATGAGCAGTTCTTC.

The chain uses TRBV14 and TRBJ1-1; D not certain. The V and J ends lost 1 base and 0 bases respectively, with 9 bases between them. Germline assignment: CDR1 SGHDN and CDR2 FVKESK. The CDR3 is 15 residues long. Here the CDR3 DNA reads TGTGCCAGCAGCCAAGTCGGTGGTGTGAACACTGAAGCTTTCTTT. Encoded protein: CASSQVGGVNTEAFF. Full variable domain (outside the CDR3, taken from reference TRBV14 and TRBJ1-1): EAGVTQFPSHSVIEKGQTVTLRCDPISGHDNLYWYRRVMGKEIKFLLHFVKESKQDESGMPNNRFLAERTGGTYSTLKVQPAELEDSGVYFCASSQVGGVNTEAFFGQGTRLTVV.

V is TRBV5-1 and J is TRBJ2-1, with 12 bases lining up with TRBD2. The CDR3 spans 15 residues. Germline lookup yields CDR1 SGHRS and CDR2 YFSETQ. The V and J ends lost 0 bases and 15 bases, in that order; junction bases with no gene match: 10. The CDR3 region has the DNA TGCGCCAGCAGCTTGGAGGGACTAGCGGGTGAATACTGGTTCTTC. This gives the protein CASSLEGLAGEYWFF. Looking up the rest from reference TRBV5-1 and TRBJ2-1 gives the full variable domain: KAGVTQTPRYLIKTRGQQVTLSCSPISGHRSVSWYQQTPGQGLQFLFEYFSETQRNKGNFPGRFSGRQFSNSRSEMNVSTLELGDSALYLCASSLEGLAGEYWFFGPGTRLTVL.